The source of this T cell receptor (beta chain) is a study of shared clonotypes between healthy human individuals (dated by TCRdb to about 2020). A note on the overall study: A few men and a couple of women, aged 18 to 49 years, made up the cohort. To estimate repertoire size and how much clonotype sharing occurs between individuals, the study deeply sequenced the blood TCR repertoires of a handful of healthy adults. Libraries were prepared and TCR repertoires were sequenced by different laboratories using diverse techniques, in order to increase sequencing depth and limit assay-specific biases. For each donor, CD4 naive and CD4 memory were each given three plates, CD8 naive was given two plates, and CD8 memory was given one plate. Between about 0.8 and 8.9 billion PBMCs per donor were obtained by leukapheresis.

Summary of the overall study and its limitations: Rarefaction of sorted-subset datasets indicated incomplete sequencing despite the large sequencing depth. Naive subsets generally had larger estimated clonotype richness than memory subsets did. Compared with non-shared clonotypes, the clonotypes found in all four sorted-subset donors had higher generation probabilities. Sharing across several donors was observed for roughly 5% of naive CD4, around 3.5% of naive CD8, 2% to 2.5% of memory CD4, and approximately 0.41% of memory CD8 clonotypes. Because the study included only a small number of donors, the genetic and exposure-history diversity represented was limited. Based on pairwise subsampling, the degree of clonotype sharing among donors was expected to be affected by sequencing depth. Sampling was restricted to blood, and TCR repertoires in tissues likely differ from the TCR repertoires found in blood.

Note on this clone: Its antigen is still unknown. Per-base qualities were not stored, and no clone one base away is much larger.

V loses 6 bases of germline sequence and J loses 1 base, and the interval between the two ends is 12 bases. From cysteine to phenylalanine, the CDR3 is 15 amino acids long. CDR3 DNA only is kept here, 45 bases in frame from base 1. The germline V gene yields SNHLY for CDR1 and FYNNEI for CDR2. CD8 naive samples were CD45RO-negative cells positively selected for CCR7, giving a CD45RA+CCR7+ population that excluded TemRA cells. The donors were healthy, HIV-negative adults who had no recently reported acute infections or vaccinations. All donors were Caucasian adults living in Nashville, Tennessee, USA. After blood collection by leukapheresis, PBMCs were isolated using Ficoll-Histopaque density gradient centrifugation and then cryopreserved in the vapor phase of liquid nitrogen. Analytical flow cytometry was used to check the purity and quantity of each magnetically sorted T cell population. Each sorted fraction had its genomic DNA isolated and then quantified by UV absorbance on a Nanodrop 2000c.

Using the deep immunoSEQ assay, multiplex PCR amplified TCR CDR3 regions from genomic DNA. For each cell subset, the extracted genomic DNA was distributed evenly across all wells of several immunoSEQ 96-well plates, and each plate served as one replicate. For sorted subsets, roughly 0.2 ug genomic DNA, equal to tens of thousands of T cell genomes, was loaded into each replicate PCR. The purified libraries were quantified using a Qubit 3.0 fluorometer, sized with a Bioanalyzer 2100, and then quantified again using the KAPA Library Quantification kit. Every immunoSEQ 96-well plate was sequenced on a dedicated single-read 150-cycle Illumina NextSeq 550 flow cell. The authors processed their data as follows. Because only junctional sequences without quality scores were contained in the immunoSEQ output, filtering matching that applied to full-length reads could not be performed. Sequences were annotated with PyIR, a Python wrapper for IgBLAST v1.9, using IMGT germline references to assign V/J genes and CDR3. Reads were removed for weak V/J assignments (E-value above 1e-6), missing CDR3, stop codons, out-of-frame junctions, or ambiguous translated residues. V3J clonotypes were defined by identical inferred V gene, J gene, and CDR3 amino acid sequence. To compute the percentage overlap between repertoires, the number of shared unique clonotypes was divided by the size of the smaller repertoire. Repertoire richness was assessed with RTK rarefaction, the Chao1 estimator, and Recon v2.1 estimates of unobserved clonotypes. Generation probabilities were computed with OLGA for all TCRbeta clonotypes obtained by the gDNA method from a handful of donors. TCRdb's version of the immuneACCESS table is confined to in-frame rearrangements and falls short of the full clone set. An unresolved V gene accounts for under half of the shortfall where checked; the remainder is of unknown origin. D and trimming come from the DNA, and the V and J calls and clone size come from that table. The sample yields about 2 million clones; approximately 94% were counted once. The leading ten clones occupy 1% to 1.5% of the sample.

This receptor was obtained from a man aged 18 to 29 in good health. Sequenced material: naive CD8+ T cells sorted from blood. Read against the paper, the sample's cell subset or site label means: CD45RA+CCR7+. The chain was built from TRBV2 and TRBJ2-2; the D gene is perhaps TRBD1 or TRBD2, each of them matching over 5 bases. The CDR3 sequence is CASSTGTVNTGELFF. The DNA sequence follows: TGTGCCAGCAGCACCGGGACGGTGAACACCGGGGAGCTGTTTTTT. Supplemented by the reference TRBV2 and TRBJ2-2 proteins around the CDR3, the complete variable domain is EPEVTQTPSHQVTQMGQEVILRCVPISNHLYFYWYRQILGQKVEFLVSFYNNEISEKSEIFDDQFSVERPDGSNFTLKIRSTKLEDSAMYFCASSTGTVNTGELFFGEGSRLTVL.